This is a list of T cell receptor beta chains from one sample in a study of blood T cell repertoires in COVID-19. Only in-frame clones appear in the TCRdb table, and some are missing; sequencing was by immunoSEQ multiplex PCR. The sample includes 35,000 to 50,000 clones, over 70% of them seen just once. Material for sequencing was peripheral blood. These receptors were collected from a woman older than 75 with acute or convalescent COVID-19. Each CDR3 is given with its conserved first and last residue. The D gene is left open where the match is weak. For some rows the clone size is stated as once, few or many, or as a class when expanded; others skip it.

V gene	J gene	clone size	D gene	CDR3 DNA	CDR3 protein
TRBV19	TRBJ1-1	NA	NA	TGTGCCAGTTCTTGGACAAGGGACACTGAAGCTTTCTTT	CASSWTRDTEAFF
TRBV18	TRBJ1-1	NA	NA	TGTGCCAGCTCACCACCAGGGGGTAGGGCTTTCTTT	CASSPPGGRAFF
TRBV9	TRBJ2-2	NA	NA	TGTGCCAGCAGCGCGGTTTTGGGGGCAGCGAACACCGGGGAGCTGTTTTTT	CASSAVLGAANTGELFF
TRBV9	TRBJ1-2	NA	NA	TGTGCCAGCAGCGTAGGCGGCTATGGCTACACCTTC	CASSVGGYGYTF
TRBV6-2/TRBV6-3	TRBJ2-1	NA	NA	TGTGCCAGCAGTTACCCCAGTCATGAGCAGTTCTTC	CASSYPSHEQFF
TRBV2	TRBJ2-5	NA	NA	TGTGCCAGCGTGGGGGGGCGGGGAAAGACCCAGTACTTC	CASVGGRGKTQYF
TRBV19	TRBJ1-2	NA	NA	TGTGCCAGTAGTATCTCAGATCCCTATGGCTACACCTTC	CASSISDPYGYTF
TRBV5-1	TRBJ2-5	once	TRBD2	TGCGCCAGCAGTTGGACTAGCGGGGGGCAAGAGACCCAGTACTTC	CASSWTSGGQETQYF
TRBV29-1	TRBJ1-1	NA	NA	TGCAGCGTTAAGGGGTTTTCTGGCACTGAAGCTTTCTTT	CSVKGFSGTEAFF
TRBV5-8	TRBJ1-1	NA	NA	TGTGCCAGCAGCCCCGGCAGGCAGGAAGCTTTCTTT	CASSPGRQEAFF
TRBV6-5	TRBJ1-1	NA	NA	TGTGCCAGCAATATGGGTGAGGGGGCTGAAGCTTTCTTT	CASNMGEGAEAFF
TRBV14	TRBJ1-2	NA	NA	TGTGCCAGCAGCCGAGCACCGGCGGGCTATGGCTACACCTTC	CASSRAPAGYGYTF
TRBV2	TRBJ1-3	NA	NA	TGTGCCAGCAGTGAAGGGTTGGCGGCACTACTCTCTGGAAACACCATATATTTT	CASSEGLAALLSGNTIYF